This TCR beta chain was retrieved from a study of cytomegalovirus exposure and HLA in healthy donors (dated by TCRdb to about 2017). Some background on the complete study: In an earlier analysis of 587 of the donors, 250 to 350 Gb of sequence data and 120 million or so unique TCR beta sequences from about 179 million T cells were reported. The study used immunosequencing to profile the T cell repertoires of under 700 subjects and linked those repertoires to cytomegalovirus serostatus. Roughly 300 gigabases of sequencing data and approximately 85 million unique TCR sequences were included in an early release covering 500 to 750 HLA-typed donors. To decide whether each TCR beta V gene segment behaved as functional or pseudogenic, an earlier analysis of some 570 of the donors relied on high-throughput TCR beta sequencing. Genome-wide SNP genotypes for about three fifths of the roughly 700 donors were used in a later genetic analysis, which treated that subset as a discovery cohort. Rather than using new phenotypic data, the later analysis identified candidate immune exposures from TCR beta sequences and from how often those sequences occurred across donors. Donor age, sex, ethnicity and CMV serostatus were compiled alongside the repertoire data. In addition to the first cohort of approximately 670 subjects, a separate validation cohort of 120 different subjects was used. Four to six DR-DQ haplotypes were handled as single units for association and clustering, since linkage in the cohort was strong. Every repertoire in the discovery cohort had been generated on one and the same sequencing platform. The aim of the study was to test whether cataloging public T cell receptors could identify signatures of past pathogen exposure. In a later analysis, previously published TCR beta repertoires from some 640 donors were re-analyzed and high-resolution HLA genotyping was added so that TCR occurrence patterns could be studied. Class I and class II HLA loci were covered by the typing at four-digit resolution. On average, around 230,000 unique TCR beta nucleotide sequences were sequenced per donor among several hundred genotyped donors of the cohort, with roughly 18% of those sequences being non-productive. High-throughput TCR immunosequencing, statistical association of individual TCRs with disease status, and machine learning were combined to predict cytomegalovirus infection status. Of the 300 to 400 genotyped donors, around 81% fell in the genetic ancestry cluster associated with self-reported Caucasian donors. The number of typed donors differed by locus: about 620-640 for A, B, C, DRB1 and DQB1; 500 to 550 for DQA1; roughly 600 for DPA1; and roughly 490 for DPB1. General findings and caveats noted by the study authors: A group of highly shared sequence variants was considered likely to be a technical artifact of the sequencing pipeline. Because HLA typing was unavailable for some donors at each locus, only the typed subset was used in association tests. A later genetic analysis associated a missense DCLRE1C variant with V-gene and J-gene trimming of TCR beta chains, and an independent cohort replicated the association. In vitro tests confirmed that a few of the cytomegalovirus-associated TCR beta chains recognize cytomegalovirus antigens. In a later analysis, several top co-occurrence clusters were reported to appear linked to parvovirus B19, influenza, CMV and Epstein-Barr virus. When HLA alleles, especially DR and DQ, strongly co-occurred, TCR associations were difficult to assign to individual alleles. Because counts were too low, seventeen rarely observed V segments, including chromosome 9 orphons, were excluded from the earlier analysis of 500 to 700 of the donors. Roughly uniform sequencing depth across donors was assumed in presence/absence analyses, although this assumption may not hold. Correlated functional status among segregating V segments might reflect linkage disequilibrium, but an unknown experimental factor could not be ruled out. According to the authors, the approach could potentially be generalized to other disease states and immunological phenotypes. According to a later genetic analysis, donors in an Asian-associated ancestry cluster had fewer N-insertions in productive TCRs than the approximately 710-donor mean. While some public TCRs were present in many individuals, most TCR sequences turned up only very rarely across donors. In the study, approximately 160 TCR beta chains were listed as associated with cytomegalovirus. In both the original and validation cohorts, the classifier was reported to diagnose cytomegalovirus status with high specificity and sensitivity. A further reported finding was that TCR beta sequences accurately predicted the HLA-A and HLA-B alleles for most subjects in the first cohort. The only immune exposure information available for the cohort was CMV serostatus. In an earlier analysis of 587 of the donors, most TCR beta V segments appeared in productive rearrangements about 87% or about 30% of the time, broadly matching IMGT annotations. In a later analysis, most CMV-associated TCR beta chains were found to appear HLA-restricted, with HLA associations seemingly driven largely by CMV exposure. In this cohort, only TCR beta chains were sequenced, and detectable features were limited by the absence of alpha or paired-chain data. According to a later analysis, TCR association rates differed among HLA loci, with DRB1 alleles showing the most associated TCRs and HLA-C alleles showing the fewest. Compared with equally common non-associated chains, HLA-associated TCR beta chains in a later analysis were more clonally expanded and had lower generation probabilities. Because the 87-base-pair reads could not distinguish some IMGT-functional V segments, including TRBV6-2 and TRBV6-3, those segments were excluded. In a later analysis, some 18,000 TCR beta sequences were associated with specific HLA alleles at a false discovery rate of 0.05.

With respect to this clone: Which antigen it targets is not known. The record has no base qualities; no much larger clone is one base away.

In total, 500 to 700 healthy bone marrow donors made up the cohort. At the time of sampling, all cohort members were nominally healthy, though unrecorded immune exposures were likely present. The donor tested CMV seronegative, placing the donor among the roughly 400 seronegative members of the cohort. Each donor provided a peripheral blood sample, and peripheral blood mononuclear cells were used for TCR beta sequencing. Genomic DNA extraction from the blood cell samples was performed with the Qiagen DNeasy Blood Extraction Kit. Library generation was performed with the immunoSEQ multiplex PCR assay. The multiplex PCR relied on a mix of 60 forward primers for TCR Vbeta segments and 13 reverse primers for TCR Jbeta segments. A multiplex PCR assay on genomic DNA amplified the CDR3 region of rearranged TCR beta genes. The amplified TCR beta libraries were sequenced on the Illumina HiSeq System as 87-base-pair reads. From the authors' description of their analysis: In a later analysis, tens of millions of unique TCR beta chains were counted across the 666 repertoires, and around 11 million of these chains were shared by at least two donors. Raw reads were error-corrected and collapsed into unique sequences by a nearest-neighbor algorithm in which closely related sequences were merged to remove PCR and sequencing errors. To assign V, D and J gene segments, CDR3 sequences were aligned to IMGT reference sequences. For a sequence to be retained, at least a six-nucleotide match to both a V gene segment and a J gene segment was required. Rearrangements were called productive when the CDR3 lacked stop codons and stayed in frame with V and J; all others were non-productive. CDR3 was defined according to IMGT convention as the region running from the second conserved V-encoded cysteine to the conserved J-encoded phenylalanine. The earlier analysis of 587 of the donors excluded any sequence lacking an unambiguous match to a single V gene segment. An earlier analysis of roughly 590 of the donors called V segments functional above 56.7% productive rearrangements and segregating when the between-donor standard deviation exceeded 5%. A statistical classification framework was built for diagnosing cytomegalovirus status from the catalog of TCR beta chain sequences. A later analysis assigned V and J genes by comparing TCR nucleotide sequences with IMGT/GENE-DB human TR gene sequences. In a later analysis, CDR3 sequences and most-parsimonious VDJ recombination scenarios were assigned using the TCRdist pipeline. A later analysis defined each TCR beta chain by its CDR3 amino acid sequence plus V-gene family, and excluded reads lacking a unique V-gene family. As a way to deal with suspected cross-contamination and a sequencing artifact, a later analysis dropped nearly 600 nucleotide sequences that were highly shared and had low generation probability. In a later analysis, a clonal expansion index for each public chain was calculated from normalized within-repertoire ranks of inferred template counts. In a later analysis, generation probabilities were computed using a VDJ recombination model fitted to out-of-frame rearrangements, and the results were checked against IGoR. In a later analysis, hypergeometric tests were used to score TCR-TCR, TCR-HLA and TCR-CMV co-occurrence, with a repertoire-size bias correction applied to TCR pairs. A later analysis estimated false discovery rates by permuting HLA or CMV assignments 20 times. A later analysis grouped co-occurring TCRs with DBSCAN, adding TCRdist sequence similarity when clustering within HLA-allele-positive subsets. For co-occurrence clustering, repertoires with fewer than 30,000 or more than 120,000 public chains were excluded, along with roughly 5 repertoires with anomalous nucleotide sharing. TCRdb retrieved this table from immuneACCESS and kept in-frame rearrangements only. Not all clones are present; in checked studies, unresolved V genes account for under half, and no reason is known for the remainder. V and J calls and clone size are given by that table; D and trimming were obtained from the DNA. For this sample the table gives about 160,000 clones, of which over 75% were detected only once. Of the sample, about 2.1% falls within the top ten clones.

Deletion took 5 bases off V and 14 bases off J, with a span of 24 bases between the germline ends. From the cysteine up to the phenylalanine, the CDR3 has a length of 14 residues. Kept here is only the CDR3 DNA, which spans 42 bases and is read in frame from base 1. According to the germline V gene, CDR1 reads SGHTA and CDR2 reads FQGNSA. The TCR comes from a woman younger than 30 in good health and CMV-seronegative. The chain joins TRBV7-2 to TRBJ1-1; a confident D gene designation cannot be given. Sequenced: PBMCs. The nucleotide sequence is TGTGCCAGCAGCCCGACTTTGCGATCTCTGAATGGATTCTTT. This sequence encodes CASSPTLRSLNGFF. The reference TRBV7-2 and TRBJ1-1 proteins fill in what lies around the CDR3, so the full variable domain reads GAGVSQSPSNKVTEKGKDVELRCDPISGHTALYWYRQSLGQGLEFLIYFQGNSAPDKSGLPSDRFSAERTGGSVSTLTIQRTQQEDSAVYLCASSPTLRSLNGFFGQGTRLTVV.